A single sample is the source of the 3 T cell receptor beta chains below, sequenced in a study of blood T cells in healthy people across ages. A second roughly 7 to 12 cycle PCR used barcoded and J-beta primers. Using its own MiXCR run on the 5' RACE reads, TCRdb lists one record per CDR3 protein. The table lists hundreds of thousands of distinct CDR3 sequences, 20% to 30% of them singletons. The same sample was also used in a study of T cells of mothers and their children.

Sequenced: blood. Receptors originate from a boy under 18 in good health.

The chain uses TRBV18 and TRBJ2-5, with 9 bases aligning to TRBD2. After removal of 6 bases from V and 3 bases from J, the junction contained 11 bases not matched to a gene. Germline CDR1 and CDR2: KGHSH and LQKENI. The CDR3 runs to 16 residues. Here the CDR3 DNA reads TGTGCCAGCTCCGACGCCGTTAGCGGGGGTGAAGAGACCCAGTACTTC. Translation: CASSDAVSGGEETQYF.

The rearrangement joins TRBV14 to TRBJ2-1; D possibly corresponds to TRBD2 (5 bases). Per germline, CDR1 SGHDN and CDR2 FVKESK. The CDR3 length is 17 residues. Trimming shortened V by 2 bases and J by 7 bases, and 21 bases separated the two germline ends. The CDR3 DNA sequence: TGTGCCAGCAGCCAACCTTGGGCGTCCCGAGGGTTGAATGAGCAGTTCTTC. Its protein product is CASSQPWASRGLNEQFF.

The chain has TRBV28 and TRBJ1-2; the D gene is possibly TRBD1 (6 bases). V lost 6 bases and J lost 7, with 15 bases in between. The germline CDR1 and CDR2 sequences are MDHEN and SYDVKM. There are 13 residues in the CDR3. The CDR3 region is CASSPGQPLGYTF. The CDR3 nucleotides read TGTGCCAGCAGCCCCGGACAGCCCCTTGGCTACACCTTC.